This TCR beta chain comes out of a study of blood T cells in healthy people across ages. The CDR3 consists of 17 residues. V lost 4 bases and J 4 bases, leaving 20 bases between the germline ends. The germline V gene encodes CDR1 SGHRS and CDR2 YFSETQ. The use of a sample-barcoded 5' primer and a J-beta primer mix characterized a second PCR of 7 to 11 cycles. TCRdb re-called the 5' RACE reads with MiXCR, one entry per CDR3 protein. The sample records around 870,000 distinct CDR3 sequences, 29% being singletons. The sequenced material came from blood. The chain carries TRBV5-1 and TRBJ2-2; D is possibly TRBD1 (6 bases). The TCR was taken from a woman at least 80 years old in good health. CDR3 protein: CASSPLSQGPGTGELFF. CDR3 in DNA: TGCGCCAGCAGCCCCCTATCCCAGGGGCCGGGCACCGGGGAGCTGTTTTTT.